The text below deals with one T cell receptor beta chain. This clone was observed once. The target of this receptor is not known. Base qualities were left out, and no much larger clone turns up one base away. The entry originates in a study of blood T cell repertoires in COVID-19 (dated by TCRdb to 2018 to 2020). A note on the overall study: The collaborator samples originated in the United States, Italy and Spain and spanned the acute and convalescent phases of COVID-19. The prospective study material was composed of cDNA or gDNA derived from T cells, B-cell-depleted T cells, or PBMCs. Deeply sampled blood TCRbeta repertoires from subjects exposed to, actively infected with, or recovered from COVID-19 were included in the dataset. A freely available public database, intended as a resource for researchers studying the immune response to SARS-CoV-2, is where the repertoires were released. Samples came from the ongoing ImmuneRACE study (first 160 participants) plus 1,254 subjects from 6 global collaborators. The sample metadata nearly always contained a de-identified subject ID, COVID-19 status, age in years and sex. HLA class I and class II types, where available, came from metadata supplied by the sample provider rather than from assay-based typing. Findings and caveats that apply to the study as a whole: How much clinical and demographic metadata was included differed by source and by participant, and the metadata was provided uncurated.

One collaborating source in Seattle enrolled patients while the patients were actively infected and followed the patients over time throughout the course of disease. Whole blood was collected in K2EDTA tubes by collaborating institutions according to the institutions' own protocols. Collaborator samples were shipped for TCRbeta analysis as frozen whole blood, isolated PBMCs, or DNA extracted from either sample type. TCRbeta CDR3 regions were amplified from genomic DNA using the immunoSEQ Assay, a bias-controlled multiplex PCR. Per the authors' processing: The number of nucleated cells in each sample was estimated by amplification of reference gene primers within the assay. To quantify the absolute abundance of each unique TCRbeta CDR3 rearrangement, sequence reads were collapsed and filtered. For each sample, productive Simpson clonality was calculated as the square root of Simpson's diversity index over productive rearrangements. In TCRdb, the immuneACCESS table is reduced to in-frame sequences with V and J assigned. These tables do not hold every clone; where another copy was compared, an unresolved V gene accounts for under half, and the others remain unexplained. Clonal size and the V and J genes are those of that table, whereas D and trimming came from the DNA. Across this sample there are more than 300,000 clones, with 87% seen only once. The ten largest clones represent about 10% of the sample.

The sample was peripheral blood. The TCR originated in a woman between 25 and 40 years old with COVID-19, enrolled during active disease.

CDR3 region: CAIRTGTSYEQYF. The DNA sequence is TGTGCCATCAGGACAGGTACCTCCTACGAGCAGTACTTC. The rearranged segments are TRBV10-3 and TRBJ2-7; a weak D assignment points to TRBD1 (6 bases agree). Trimming costs V 6 bases and J 0 bases, and their ends lie 9 bases apart. Measured from the cysteine to the phenylalanine, the CDR3 is 13 residues long. This entry keeps only the CDR3 DNA: 39 bases, framed from base 1. CDR1 ENHRY and CDR2 SYGVKD are derived from the germline V gene.